This T cell receptor beta chain was found in a study of vaccination and CD4 T cells after COVID-19. J lost 3 bases, V lost 6 bases, and 7 bases had no gene match. The CDR3 sequence is 14 residues long. CDR1 LNHDA and CDR2 SQIVND come from the germline V gene (reference sequence). Described treatment: roughly nine-day PBMC culture with coronavirus spike peptide pools or control peptides (ViraFEST assay). Samples of CD4+ T cells were obtained from the unexposed donor before the COVID-19 pandemic (2011-2018). The Oncomine TCR Beta short-read assay was what sequenced the DNA obtained from cultured CD4+ T cells. From CD4+ T cells that had been cultured, genomic DNA was extracted. Via MiXCR, TCRdb re-called the PCR reads, giving one row per CDR3 protein. The sample has about 9,700 distinct CDR3 sequences; under 50% are singletons. Details on this clonotype: What it binds is unknown.

The TCR originated in a human donor in good health. The J gene is TRBJ2-5, the V gene TRBV19, with 7 nucleotides matching TRBD2. The sequenced sample was CD4+ T cells from blood, cultured in vitro. CDR3 region: CASRSFREEETQYF. For the CDR3, the DNA is TGTGCCAGTAGATCATTTCGGGAGGAAGAGACCCAGTACTTC.